The clone carrying this TCR beta chain was observed a few times. Using immunoSEQ multiplex PCR, the repertoire was profiled, and TCRdb retains in-frame clones only, with some absent. Of about 13,000 clones listed, around 66% were seen once; the top ten hold approximately 3%. Documented time point: after neoadjuvant nivolumab, at surgical resection. Blood cells were analyzed directly, without culture or expansion. CDR1 MNHEY and CDR2 SVGAGI come from the germline V gene. V shed 4 bases and J shed 1 base, with 11 bases lying between them. The CDR3 runs to 15 residues. The data originate from a study of neoadjuvant anti-PD-1 for oral cavity cancer.

The TCR originated in a person aged 40 to 85 with oral cavity squamous cell carcinoma. The chain couples TRBV6-5 to TRBJ1-5; no definite D call. The specimen comprised PBMCs, sampled after nivolumab (anti-PD-1) treatment. The CDR3 nucleotides are TGTGCCAGCAGTTTCTCCAAGTTGAGCAATCAGCCCCAGCATTTT. Residues: CASSFSKLSNQPQHF.